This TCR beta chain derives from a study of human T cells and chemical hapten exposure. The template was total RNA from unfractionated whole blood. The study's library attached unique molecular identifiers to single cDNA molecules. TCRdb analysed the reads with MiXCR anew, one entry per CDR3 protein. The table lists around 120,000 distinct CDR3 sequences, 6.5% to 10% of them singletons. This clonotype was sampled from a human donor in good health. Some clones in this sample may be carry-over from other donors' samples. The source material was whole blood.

The CDR3 is CSVDPSGGPSTDTQYF. DNA of the CDR3: TGCAGCGTTGATCCTAGCGGGGGGCCTAGCACAGATACGCAGTATTTT. The chain carries TRBV29-1 and TRBJ2-3; 11 bases are shared with TRBD2. CDR3 length: 16 amino acids. The trim removed 3 bases at V and 0 bases at J, leaving 5 bases unmatched. CDR1 and CDR2 (germline): SQVTM, ANQGSEA.